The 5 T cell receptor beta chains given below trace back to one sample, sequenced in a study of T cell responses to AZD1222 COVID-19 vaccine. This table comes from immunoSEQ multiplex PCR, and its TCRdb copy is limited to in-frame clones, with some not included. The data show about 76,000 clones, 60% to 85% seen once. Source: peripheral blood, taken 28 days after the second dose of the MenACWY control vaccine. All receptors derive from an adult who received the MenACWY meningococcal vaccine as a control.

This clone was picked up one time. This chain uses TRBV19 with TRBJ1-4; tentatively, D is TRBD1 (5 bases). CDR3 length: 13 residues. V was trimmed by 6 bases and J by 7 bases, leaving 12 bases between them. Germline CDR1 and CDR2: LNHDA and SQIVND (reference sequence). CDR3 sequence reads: CASRRMGGEKLFF. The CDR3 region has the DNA TGTGCCAGTAGGCGAATGGGGGGTGAAAAACTGTTTTTT.

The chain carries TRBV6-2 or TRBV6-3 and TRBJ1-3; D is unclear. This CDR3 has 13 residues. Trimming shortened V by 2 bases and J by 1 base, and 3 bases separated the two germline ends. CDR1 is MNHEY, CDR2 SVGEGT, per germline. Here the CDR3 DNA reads TGTGCCAGCAGTTACGGATCTGGAAACACCATATATTTT. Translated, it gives CASSYGSGNTIYF.

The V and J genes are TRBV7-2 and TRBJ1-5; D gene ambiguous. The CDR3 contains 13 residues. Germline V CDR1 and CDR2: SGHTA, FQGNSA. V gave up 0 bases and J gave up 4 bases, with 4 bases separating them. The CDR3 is CASSLAINQPQHF. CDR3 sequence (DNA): TGTGCCAGCAGCTTAGCTATAAATCAGCCCCAGCATTTT.

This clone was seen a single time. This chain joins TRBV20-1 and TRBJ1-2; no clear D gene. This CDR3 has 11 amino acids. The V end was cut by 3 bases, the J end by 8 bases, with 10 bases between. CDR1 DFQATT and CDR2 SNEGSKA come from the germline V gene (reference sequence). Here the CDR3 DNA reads TGCAGTGCTAGTGCCCTCTTCGGCTACACCTTC. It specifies CSASALFGYTF.

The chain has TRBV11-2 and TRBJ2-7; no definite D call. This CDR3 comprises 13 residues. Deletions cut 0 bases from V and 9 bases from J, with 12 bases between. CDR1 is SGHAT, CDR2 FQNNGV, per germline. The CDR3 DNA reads TGTGCCAGCAGCTTAGAGAGTTCTGTTGGGCAGTACTTC. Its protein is CASSLESSVGQYF.